This T cell receptor (beta chain) was identified in a study of blood T cell repertoires in COVID-19. Overall study context: The United States, Italy and Spain supplied acute and convalescent COVID-19 samples. PBMCs, B-cell-depleted T cells, or T cells were the source of the cDNA or gDNA that made up the material.

CDR3 size: 13 residues. With 0 bases removed from V and 7 bases from J, the gap between germline ends came to 9 bases. Looked up from germline, CDR1 is LNHNV and CDR2 is YYDKDF (reference sequence). Authors' processing steps: Cell counts per sample came from amplifying reference gene primers. Assay used: immunoSEQ multiplex PCR; TCRdb lists only in-frame clones, some missing. That table supplies the V and J calls and clone size; D and trimming were determined from the DNA. The data show about 160,000 clones, with 85% seen just once and around 3.2% held by the top ten. The gene calls are TRBV15 and TRBJ1-1; D possibly corresponds to TRBD1 (5 bases). Sequencing used peripheral blood. This TCR derives from a human donor with acute or convalescent COVID-19. The donor label of this sample is uncertain. The chain's CDR3 is CATSRDYRFEAFF. As DNA, the CDR3 is TGTGCCACCAGCAGAGATTACAGGTTTGAAGCTTTCTTT.